This entry lists 8 T cell receptor beta chains sequenced from one sample in a study of cytomegalovirus exposure and HLA in healthy donors. PCR amplification relied on 60 Vbeta primers (plus 13 Jbeta primers). Profiling relied on immunoSEQ multiplex PCR, and the TCRdb table lists in-frame clones only, not all of them. This sample has 100,000 to 120,000 clones, with around 75% found just once. Sequencing was done on a sample of PBMCs. Receptors originate from a man aged 30 to 45 in good health and CMV-seropositive.

This sequence joins TRBV2 and TRBJ2-2, with D unclear. This CDR3 spans 12 amino acids. Germline loops: CDR1 SNHLY, CDR2 FYNNEI. Trimming stripped 4 bases from V and 13 bases from J, with 13 bases between. The CDR3 bases are TGTGCCAGCAGTGGTCACGCCGGTCCGCTGTTTTTT. Its protein is CASSGHAGPLFF. Full variable domain (outside the CDR3, taken from reference TRBV2 and TRBJ2-2): EPEVTQTPSHQVTQMGQEVILRCVPISNHLYFYWYRQILGQKVEFLVSFYNNEISEKSEIFDDQFSVERPDGSNFTLKIRSTKLEDSAMYFCASSGHAGPLFFGEGSRLTVL.

This clone was seen more than once but under ten times. The chain links TRBV7-9 to TRBJ1-1; D possibly corresponds to TRBD1 (5 bases). Trimming removed 5 bases at V and 2 bases at J, with 15 bases between. The CDR3 has 15 residues. Germline CDR1 reads SEHNR; CDR2 reads FQNEAQ (reference sequence). The CDR3 sequence is CASSPLGGGNTEAFF. CDR3 DNA: TGTGCCAGCAGCCCCCTTGGGGGAGGAAACACTGAAGCTTTCTTT.

This chain connects TRBV5-6 to TRBJ1-5, with 8 bases that match TRBD1. The CDR3 length is 15 residues. Germline CDR1 is SGHDT and CDR2 is YYEEEE. V shed 4 bases, J shed 6 bases, and the junction held 9 bases outside the gene matches. Here the CDR3 DNA reads TGTGCCAGCAGCGTGAGGGCCAGGGGGCCTCAGCCCCAGCATTTT. Residues: CASSVRARGPQPQHF. The full variable domain, its missing parts supplied by reference TRBV5-6 and TRBJ1-5, is DAGVTQSPTHLIKTRGQQVTLRCSPKSGHDTVSWYQQALGQGPQFIFQYYEEEERQRGNFPDRFSGHQFPNYSSELNVNALLLGDSALYLCASSVRARGPQPQHFGDGTRLSIL.

This chain joins TRBV5-4 and TRBJ1-3; 11 bases align to TRBD1. Germline V gene data show CDR1 as SGHNT and CDR2 as YYREEE (reference sequence). V shed 1 base and J 6 bases; nucleotides not matched to a gene: 15. The length of the CDR3 is 19 residues. The CDR3 coding sequence is TGTGCCAGCAGCTTGATGGCAATCGAGCGGACAGGGGGCGAAAACACCATATATTTT. Translated: CASSLMAIERTGGENTIYF.

The chain is built from TRBV6-5 and TRBJ1-1; D might be TRBD1 (6 bases). The CDR3 length is 13 residues. The V end lost 9 bases, the J end lost 1 base, and 12 bases lay between the germline ends. Germline lookup yields CDR1 MNHEY and CDR2 SVGAGI. CDR3 amino acids: CASSGGRNTEAFF. CDR3 bases: TGTGCCAGTAGCGGGGGCCGGAACACTGAAGCTTTCTTT.

The CDR3 coding sequence is TGTGCCAGTAGTACCCTAGCGGGGGGGTTCTACAATGAGCAGTTCTTC. Amino acids: CASSTLAGGFYNEQFF. This rearrangement joins TRBV19 to TRBJ2-1; 12 positions agree with TRBD2. The CDR3 loop spans 16 amino acids. Trimming removed 4 bases from V and 3 bases from J; junction bases left unmatched: 4. Germline assignment: CDR1 LNHDA and CDR2 SQIVND (reference sequence). Supplemented by reference TRBV19 and TRBJ2-1, the full variable domain reads DGGITQSPKYLFRKEGQNVTLSCEQNLNHDAMYWYRQDPGQGLRLIYYSQIVNDFQKGDIAEGYSVSREKKESFPLTVTSAQKNPTAFYLCASSTLAGGFYNEQFFGPGTRLTVL.

The CDR3 DNA reads as TGTGCCAGTCCCGGCAGGGGGACAGATACGCAGTATTTT. It translates to CASPGRGTDTQYF. This chain joins TRBV6-4 and TRBJ2-3, with 7 positions matching TRBD1. The CDR3 sequence is 13 residues long. V lost 9 bases and J lost 3; bases outside the gene matches: 6. CDR1 is MRHNA and CDR2 is SNTAGT in the germline V gene.

This clone was seen a few times. The chain combines TRBV5-6 with TRBJ1-2; D possibly corresponds to TRBD1 (6 bases). Trimming took off 5 bases at V and 7 bases at J, with 18 bases between the two ends. Germline V CDR1 and CDR2: SGHDT, YYEEEE. The CDR3 consists of 14 residues. This chain's CDR3 is CASRGTGGNSGYTF. The DNA of the CDR3 is TGTGCCAGCAGAGGTACTGGGGGCAACAGTGGCTACACCTTC.